The entry below describes one TCR beta chain. Its specificity is unknown. This entry is derived from a study of CD8 T cell repertoires and HIV-1 epitope variants. Study in general: 1M T cells were kept uncultured as a baseline. Overall study results and limits: Fewer than ten TCR beta clonotypes were antigen-specific, 5 to 7 apparently recognizing autologous or escape variants.

The CDR3 spans 14 residues. Germline loops: CDR1 GTSNPN, CDR2 SVGIG (reference sequence). V lost 0 bases, J lost 2 bases, and 10 bases lay in between. This table comes from immunoSEQ multiplex PCR, and its TCRdb copy is limited to in-frame clones, with some not included. The repertoire holds roughly 100,000 clones, with roughly 80% as singletons. Sequenced sample: uncultured baseline CD8+ T cells from peripheral blood mononuclear cells (PBMCs). The receptor's source is a male donor with HIV. This chain connects TRBV30 to TRBJ2-5, with D unclear. The CDR3 region is CAWSVVELQETQYF. CDR3 coding DNA: TGTGCCTGGAGTGTAGTCGAATTACAAGAGACCCAGTACTTC. The variable domain in full, completed from reference TRBV30 and TRBJ2-5, reads SQTIHQWPATLVQPVGSPLSLECTVEGTSNPNLYWYRQAAGRGLQLLFYSVGIGQISSEVPQNLSASRPQDRQFILSSKKLLLSDSGFYLCAWSVVELQETQYFGPGTRLLVL.